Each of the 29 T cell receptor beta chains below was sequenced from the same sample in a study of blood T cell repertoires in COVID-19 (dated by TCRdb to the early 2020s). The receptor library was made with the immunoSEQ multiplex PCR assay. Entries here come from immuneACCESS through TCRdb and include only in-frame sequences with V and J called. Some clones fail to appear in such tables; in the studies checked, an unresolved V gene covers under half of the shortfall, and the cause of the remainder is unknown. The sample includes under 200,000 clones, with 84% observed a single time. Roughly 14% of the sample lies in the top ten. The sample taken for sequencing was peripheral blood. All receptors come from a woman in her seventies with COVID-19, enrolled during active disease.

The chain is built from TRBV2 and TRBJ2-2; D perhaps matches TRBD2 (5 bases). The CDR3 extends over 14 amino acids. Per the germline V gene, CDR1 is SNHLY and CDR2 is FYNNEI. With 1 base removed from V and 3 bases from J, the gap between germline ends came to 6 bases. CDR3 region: CASSEGRYTGELFF. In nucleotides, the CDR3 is TGTGCCAGCAGTGAAGGGAGGTACACCGGGGAGCTGTTTTTT.

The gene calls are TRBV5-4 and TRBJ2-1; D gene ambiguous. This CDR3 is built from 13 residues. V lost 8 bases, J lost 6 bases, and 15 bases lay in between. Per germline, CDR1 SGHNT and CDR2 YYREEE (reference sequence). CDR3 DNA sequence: TGTGCCAGTTCTCGGGTTGAAGGCAATGAGCAGTTCTTC. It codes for CASSRVEGNEQFF.

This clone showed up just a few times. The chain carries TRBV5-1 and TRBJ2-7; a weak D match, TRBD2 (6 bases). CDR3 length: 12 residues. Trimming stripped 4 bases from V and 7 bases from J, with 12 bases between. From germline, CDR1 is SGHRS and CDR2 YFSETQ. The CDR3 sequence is CASSRENWEQYF. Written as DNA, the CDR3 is TGCGCCAGCAGCCGGGAGAACTGGGAGCAGTACTTC.

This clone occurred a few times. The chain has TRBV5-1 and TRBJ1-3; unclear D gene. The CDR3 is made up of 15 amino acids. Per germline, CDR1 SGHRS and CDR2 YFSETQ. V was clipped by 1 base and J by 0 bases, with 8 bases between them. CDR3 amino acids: CASSLPQDSGNTIYF. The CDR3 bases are TGCGCCAGCAGCTTGCCCCAGGACTCTGGAAACACCATATATTTT. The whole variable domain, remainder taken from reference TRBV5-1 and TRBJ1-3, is KAGVTQTPRYLIKTRGQQVTLSCSPISGHRSVSWYQQTPGQGLQFLFEYFSETQRNKGNFPGRFSGRQFSNSRSEMNVSTLELGDSALYLCASSLPQDSGNTIYFGEGSWLTVV.

The CDR3 here is CASSVYGAPNYGYTF. CDR3 in DNA: TGTGCCAGCAGCGTATATGGGGCTCCGAACTATGGCTACACCTTC. The V gene is TRBV9, the J gene TRBJ1-2, with D tentatively TRBD1 (5 bases). In germline, CDR1 is SGDLS, CDR2 YYNGEE. CDR3 length equals 15 residues. Trimming removed 1 base from V and 2 bases from J, with 12 bases in between.

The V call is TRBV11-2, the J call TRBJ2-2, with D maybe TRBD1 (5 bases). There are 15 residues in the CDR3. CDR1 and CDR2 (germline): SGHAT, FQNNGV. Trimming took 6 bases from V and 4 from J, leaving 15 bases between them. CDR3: CASSTNRKGTGELFF. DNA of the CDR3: TGTGCCAGCAGTACTAACAGGAAAGGCACCGGGGAGCTGTTTTTT.

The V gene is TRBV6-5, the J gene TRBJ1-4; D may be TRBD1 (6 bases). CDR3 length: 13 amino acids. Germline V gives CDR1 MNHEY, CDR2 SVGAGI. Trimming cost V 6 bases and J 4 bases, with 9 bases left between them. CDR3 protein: CASSGTYNEKLFF. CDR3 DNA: TGTGCCAGCAGCGGGACATATAATGAAAAACTGTTTTTT.

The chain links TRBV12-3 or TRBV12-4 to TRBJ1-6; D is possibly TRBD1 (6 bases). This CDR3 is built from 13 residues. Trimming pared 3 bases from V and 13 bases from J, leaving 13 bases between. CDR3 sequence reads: CASSFQGQGPLHF. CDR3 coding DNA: TGTGCCAGCAGTTTCCAGGGACAAGGTCCCCTCCACTTT.

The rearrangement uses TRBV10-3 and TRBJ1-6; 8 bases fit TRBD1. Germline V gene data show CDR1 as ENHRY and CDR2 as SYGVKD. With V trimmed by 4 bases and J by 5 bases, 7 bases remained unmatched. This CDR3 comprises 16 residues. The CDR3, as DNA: TGTGCCATCAGTGCATGGACAGGGTCGGATAATTCACCCCTCCACTTT. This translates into CAISAWTGSDNSPLHF.

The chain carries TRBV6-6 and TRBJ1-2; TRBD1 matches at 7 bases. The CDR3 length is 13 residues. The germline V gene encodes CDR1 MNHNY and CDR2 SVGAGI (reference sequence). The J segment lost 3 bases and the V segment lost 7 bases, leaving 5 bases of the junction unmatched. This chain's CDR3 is CASTRQGDYGYTF. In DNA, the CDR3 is TGTGCCAGCACCAGACAGGGTGACTATGGCTACACCTTC.

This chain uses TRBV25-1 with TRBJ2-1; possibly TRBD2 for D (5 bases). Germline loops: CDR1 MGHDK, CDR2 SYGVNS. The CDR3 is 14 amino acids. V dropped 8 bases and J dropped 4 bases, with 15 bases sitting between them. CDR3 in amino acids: CASSRTGLYNEQFF. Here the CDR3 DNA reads TGTGCCAGCTCGCGGACTGGGCTGTACAATGAGCAGTTCTTC.

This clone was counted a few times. CDR3 region: CASRTTGRDEKLFF. DNA for the CDR3: TGTGCCAGCAGAACGACAGGGAGAGATGAAAAACTGTTTTTT. V usage is TRBV25-1 and J usage is TRBJ1-4, with TRBD1 matching over 7 bases. With 6 bases clipped from V and 6 bases from J, the junction kept 7 bases outside the gene matches. The CDR3 runs 14 residues. CDR1 and CDR2 from the germline V gene are MGHDK and SYGVNS.

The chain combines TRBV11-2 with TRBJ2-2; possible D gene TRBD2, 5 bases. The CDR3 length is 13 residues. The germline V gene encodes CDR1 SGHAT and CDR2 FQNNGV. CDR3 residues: CASGGRNTGELFF. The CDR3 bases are TGTGCGTCCGGAGGAAGGAACACCGGGGAGCTGTTTTTT.

CDR3 amino acids: CASSQVPGGYGYTF. The CDR3 DNA sequence: TGTGCCAGCAGCCAAGTCCCCGGAGGGTATGGCTACACCTTC. The chain couples TRBV4-2 to TRBJ1-2; no firm D call. V lost 1 base to trimming and J lost 5 bases, with 11 bases between them. The germline V gene encodes CDR1 LGHNA and CDR2 YNFKEQ. The CDR3 runs 14 residues.

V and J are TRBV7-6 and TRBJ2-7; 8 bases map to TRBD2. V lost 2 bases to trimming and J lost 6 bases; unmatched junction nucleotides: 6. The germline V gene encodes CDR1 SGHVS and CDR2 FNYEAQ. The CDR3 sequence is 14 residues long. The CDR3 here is CASSLQAGEGEQYV. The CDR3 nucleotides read TGTGCCAGCAGCTTACAAGCGGGGGAAGGCGAGCAGTACGTC.

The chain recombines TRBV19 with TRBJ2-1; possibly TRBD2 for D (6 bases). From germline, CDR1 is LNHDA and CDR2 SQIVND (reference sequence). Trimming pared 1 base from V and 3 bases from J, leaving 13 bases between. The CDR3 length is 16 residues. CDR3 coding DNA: TGTGCCAGTAGTATAGGAAGACTAGATAACTACAATGAGCAGTTCTTC. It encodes CASSIGRLDNYNEQFF.

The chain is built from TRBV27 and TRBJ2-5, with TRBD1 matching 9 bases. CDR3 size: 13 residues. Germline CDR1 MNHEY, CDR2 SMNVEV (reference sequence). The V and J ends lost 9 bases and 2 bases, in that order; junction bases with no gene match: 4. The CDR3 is CASNGQGQETQYF. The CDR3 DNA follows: TGTGCCAGTAATGGACAGGGGCAAGAGACCCAGTACTTC.

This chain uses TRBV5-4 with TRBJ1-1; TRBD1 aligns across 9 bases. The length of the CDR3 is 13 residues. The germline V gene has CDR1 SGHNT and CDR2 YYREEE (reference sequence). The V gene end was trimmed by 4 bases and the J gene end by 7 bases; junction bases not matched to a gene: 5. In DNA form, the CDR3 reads TGTGCCAGCAGCCCACAGGGGGCACGTGAAGCTTTCTTT. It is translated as CASSPQGAREAFF.

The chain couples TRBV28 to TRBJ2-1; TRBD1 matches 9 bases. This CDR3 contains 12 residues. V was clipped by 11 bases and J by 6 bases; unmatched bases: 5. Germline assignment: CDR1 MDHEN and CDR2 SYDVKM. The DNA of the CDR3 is TGTGCCGGGGGACAGGGCCCCAATGAGCAGTTCTTC. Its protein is CAGGQGPNEQFF.

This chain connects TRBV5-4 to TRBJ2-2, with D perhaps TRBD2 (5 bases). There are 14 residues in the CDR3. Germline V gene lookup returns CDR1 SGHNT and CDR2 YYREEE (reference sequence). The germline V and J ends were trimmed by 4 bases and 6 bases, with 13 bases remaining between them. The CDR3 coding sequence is TGTGCCAGCAGCCAAATAGGAGGTTCCGGGGAGCTGTTTTTT. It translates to CASSQIGGSGELFF.

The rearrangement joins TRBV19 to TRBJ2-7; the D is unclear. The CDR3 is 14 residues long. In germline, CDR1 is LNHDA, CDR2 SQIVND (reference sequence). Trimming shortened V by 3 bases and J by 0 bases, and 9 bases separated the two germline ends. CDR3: CASSIAAHSYEQYF. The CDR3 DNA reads TGTGCCAGTAGTATCGCGGCCCACTCCTACGAGCAGTACTTC.

The chain's CDR3 is CASRGQEPRTEAFF. CDR3 DNA sequence: TGTGCCAGCAGAGGACAGGAACCGAGGACTGAAGCTTTCTTT. The genes are TRBV6-5 and TRBJ1-1; 7 nucleotides align to TRBD1. Germline V gene sequence: CDR1 MNHEY, CDR2 SVGAGI. This CDR3 has 14 residues. The V and J ends lost 6 bases and 5 bases, in that order; junction bases with no gene match: 9.

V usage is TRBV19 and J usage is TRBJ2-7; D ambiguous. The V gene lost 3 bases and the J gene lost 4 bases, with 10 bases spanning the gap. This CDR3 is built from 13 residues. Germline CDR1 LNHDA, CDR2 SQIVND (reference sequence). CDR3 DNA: TGTGCCAGTAGTATCTCCAGAAGTTACGAGCAGTACTTC. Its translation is CASSISRSYEQYF.

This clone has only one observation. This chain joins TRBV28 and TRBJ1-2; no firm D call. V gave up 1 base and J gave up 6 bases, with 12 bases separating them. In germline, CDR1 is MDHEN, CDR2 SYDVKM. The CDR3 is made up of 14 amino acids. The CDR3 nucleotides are TGTGCCAGCAGTTTATTCCCCCCGAGCGATGGCTACACCTTC. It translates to CASSLFPPSDGYTF.

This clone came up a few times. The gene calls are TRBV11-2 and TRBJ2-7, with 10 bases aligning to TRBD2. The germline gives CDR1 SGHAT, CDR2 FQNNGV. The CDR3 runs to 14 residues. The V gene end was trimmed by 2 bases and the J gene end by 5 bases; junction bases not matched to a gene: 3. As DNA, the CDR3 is TGTGCCAGCAGCTTAACTGGGACTAGCGACGAGCAGTACTTC. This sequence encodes CASSLTGTSDEQYF.

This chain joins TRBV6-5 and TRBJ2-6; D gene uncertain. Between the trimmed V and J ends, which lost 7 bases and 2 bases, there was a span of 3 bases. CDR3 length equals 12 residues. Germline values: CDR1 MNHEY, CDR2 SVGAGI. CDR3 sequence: CASTTGANVLTF. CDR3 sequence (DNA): TGTGCCAGCACTACTGGGGCCAACGTCCTGACTTTC.

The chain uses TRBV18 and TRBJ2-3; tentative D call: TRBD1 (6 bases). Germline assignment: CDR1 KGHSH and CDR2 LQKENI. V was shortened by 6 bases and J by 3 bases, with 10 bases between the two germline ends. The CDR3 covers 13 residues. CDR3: CASSRRGTDTQYF. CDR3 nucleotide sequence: TGTGCCAGCTCTCGCAGGGGAACAGATACGCAGTATTTT.

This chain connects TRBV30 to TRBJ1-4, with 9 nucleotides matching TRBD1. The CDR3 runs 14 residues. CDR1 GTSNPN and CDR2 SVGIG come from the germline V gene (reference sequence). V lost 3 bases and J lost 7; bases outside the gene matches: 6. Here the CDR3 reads CAWSEQGAGEKLFF. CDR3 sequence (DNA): TGTGCCTGGAGCGAACAGGGGGCTGGTGAAAAACTGTTTTTT.

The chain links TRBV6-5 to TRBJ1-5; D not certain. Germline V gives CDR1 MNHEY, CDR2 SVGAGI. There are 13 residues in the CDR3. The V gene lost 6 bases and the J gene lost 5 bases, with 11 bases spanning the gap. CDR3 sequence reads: CASRRLIDQPQHF. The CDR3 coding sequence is TGTGCCAGCAGGAGACTAATAGATCAGCCCCAGCATTTT.